This T cell receptor beta chain was recovered during a study of vaccination and CD4 T cells after COVID-19. Study overall: Researchers treated control cultures with a CEFX pool, an HIV-1 Nef pool, or no peptide.

Treatment defined: roughly 10-day PBMC culture with coronavirus spike peptide pools or control peptides (ViraFEST assay). With the Oncomine TCR Beta short-read assay, DNA from cultured CD4+ T cells was sequenced. Genomic DNA from cultured CD4+ T cells was extracted. TCRdb fed the PCR reads into MiXCR, producing one record per CDR3 protein. The sample carries roughly 20,000 distinct CDR3 sequences, around 52% recorded once. This clonotype has just a few counts. Its antigen remains unidentified. Germline CDR1 DFQATT, CDR2 SNEGSKA (reference sequence). Trimming removed 4 bases from V and 4 bases from J, with 10 bases in between. This CDR3 is built from 12 residues.

The chain links TRBV20-1 to TRBJ1-2; D remains unclear. This clonotype originated in a human donor who had recovered from COVID-19. The sequencing input was CD4+ T cells from blood, cultured in vitro. The CDR3 loop reads CSATTEIYGYTF. The CDR3 DNA sequence: TGCAGTGCTACTACAGAGATCTATGGCTACACCTTC.